This section outlines one T cell receptor (beta chain) sequence together with its context. Its antigen is undetermined. The CDR3 consists of 16 residues. Trimming removed 5 bases from V and 0 bases from J; junction bases left unmatched: 7. The data stem from a study of blood T cells in healthy people across ages. The study, taken as a whole, reports: Those diversity estimates obtained from one million T cells were thought to be underestimates. Bulk PBMC profiling left naive and antigen-experienced comparisons inconclusive.

A J-beta primer mix and a sample-barcoded 5' primer were used in a second PCR of roughly 6 to 12 cycles. One entry per CDR3 protein, called by TCRdb with MiXCR from the 5' RACE reads. The sample lists around 690,000 distinct CDR3 sequences, 45% to 65% occurring once. The sample was blood. The V gene is TRBV12-3 or TRBV12-4, the J gene TRBJ2-5, with TRBD2 matching over 9 bases. This clonotype was obtained from a man aged 60 to 69 in good health. The CDR3 coding sequence is TGTGCCAGCAGTCGTAGCGGGGGTATCTACCAAGAGACCCAGTACTTC. This encodes CASSRSGGIYQETQYF.